This TCR beta chain originates from a study of blood T cell repertoires in COVID-19 (dated by TCRdb to 2019 to 2021). At the level of the whole study: Samples from collaborators originated in the United States, Italy and Spain and spanned both the acute and convalescent phases of COVID-19. The repertoires were released in a freely available public database meant as a resource for research on the immune response to SARS-CoV-2. The prospective study material was composed of cDNA or gDNA derived from T cells, B-cell-depleted T cells, or PBMCs. Subjects who had been exposed to COVID-19, were actively infected with it, or had recovered from it provided the deeply sampled blood TCRbeta repertoires that made up the dataset. Where available, HLA class I and class II types were taken from metadata supplied by the sample provider and were not determined by assay-based typing. The sample metadata nearly always contained a de-identified subject ID, COVID-19 status, age in years and sex. The samples were drawn from the first 160 participants of the ongoing ImmuneRACE study and from more than 1,000 subjects provided by 6 global collaborators. General study outcomes and caveats: The quantity of clinical and demographic metadata differed by source and by participant and was supplied without curation.

Concerning this clone: Its recognized antigen is unknown. No base qualities exist here, and no much larger clone lies one base off it.

Collaborating institutions collected whole blood in K2EDTA tubes following their own protocols. Collaborator samples were shipped for TCRbeta analysis as frozen whole blood, isolated PBMCs, or DNA extracted from either sample type. TCRbeta CDR3 regions were amplified from genomic DNA using the immunoSEQ Assay, a bias-controlled multiplex PCR. The source study handled its data this way. The number of nucleated cells in each sample was estimated by amplification of reference gene primers within the assay. To quantify the absolute abundance of each unique TCRbeta CDR3 rearrangement, sequence reads were collapsed and filtered. For each sample, productive Simpson clonality was calculated as the square root of Simpson's diversity index over productive rearrangements. Here the immuneACCESS table is served through TCRdb, limited to in-frame sequences with V and J called. Missing clones are a known gap in these copies; in checked studies unresolved V genes cover under half, and the rest lacks a known reason. Clonal size and the V and J genes are those of that table, whereas D and trimming came from the DNA. This sample gives about 220,000 clones in total; about 90% of them show up just once. The ten most abundant clones make up about 1.9% of the sample.

V is shortened by 4 bases, J by 2 bases, and the region joining them spans 11 bases. From the cysteine through the phenylalanine, the CDR3 covers 15 amino acids. Kept here is only the CDR3 DNA, which spans 45 bases and is read in frame from base 1. The germline V gene supplies CDR1 KGHDR and CDR2 SFDVKD. The sequence was obtained from a middle-aged man with active or convalescent COVID-19. The sequence joins TRBV24-1 to TRBJ1-5; a tentative D match to TRBD1 spans 6 bases. Input material: peripheral blood. The sequence in DNA is TGTGCCACCAGTGAGGCCCGACAGGGCAATCAGCCCCAGCATTTT. Its protein reads: CATSEARQGNQPQHF.